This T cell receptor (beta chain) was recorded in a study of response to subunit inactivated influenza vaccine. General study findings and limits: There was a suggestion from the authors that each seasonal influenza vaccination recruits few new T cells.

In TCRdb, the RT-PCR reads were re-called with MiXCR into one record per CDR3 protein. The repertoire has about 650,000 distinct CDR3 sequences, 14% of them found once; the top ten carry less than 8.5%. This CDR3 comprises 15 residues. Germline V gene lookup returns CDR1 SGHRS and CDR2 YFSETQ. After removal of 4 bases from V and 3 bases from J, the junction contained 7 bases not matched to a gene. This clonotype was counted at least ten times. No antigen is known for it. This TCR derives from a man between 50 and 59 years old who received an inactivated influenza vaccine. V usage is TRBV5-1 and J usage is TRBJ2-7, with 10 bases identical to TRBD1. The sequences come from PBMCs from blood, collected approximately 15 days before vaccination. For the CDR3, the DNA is TGCGCCAGCAGCCGGGGGACAGGGGAAATCTACGAGCAGTACTTC. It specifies CASSRGTGEIYEQYF.